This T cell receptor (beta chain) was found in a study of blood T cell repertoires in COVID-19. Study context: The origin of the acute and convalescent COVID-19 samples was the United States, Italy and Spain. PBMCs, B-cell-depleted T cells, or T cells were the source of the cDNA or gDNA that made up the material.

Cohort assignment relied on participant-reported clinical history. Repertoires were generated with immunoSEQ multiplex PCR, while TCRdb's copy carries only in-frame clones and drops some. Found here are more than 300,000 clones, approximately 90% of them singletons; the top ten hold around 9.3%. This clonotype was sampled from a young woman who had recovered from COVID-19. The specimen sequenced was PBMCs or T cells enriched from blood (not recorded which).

CDR3 in amino acids: CAIIDSDTNYGYTF. In nucleotides, the CDR3 is TGTGCCATCATCGACAGTGATACTAACTATGGCTACACCTTC. V usage is TRBV10-3 and J usage is TRBJ1-2, with TRBD1 as a possible D gene (5 bases). Germline V gene sequence: CDR1 ENHRY, CDR2 SYGVKD. There are 14 residues in the CDR3. V lost 7 bases and J 0 bases, leaving 12 bases between the germline ends.